This T cell receptor beta chain was recovered during a study of siplizumab effects on memory and regulatory T cells. CDR3 length equals 14 residues. Trimming shortened V by 2 bases and J by 6 bases, and 14 bases separated the two germline ends. The V gene's germline CDR1 is SEHNR and CDR2 FQNEAQ (reference sequence). Assay: immunoSEQ multiplex PCR; the TCRdb copy retains only in-frame clones and omits some. The sample has fewer than 85,000 clones, about 95% seen once. This clonotype was sampled from a human donor in good health. The J gene is TRBJ2-7, the V gene TRBV7-9; D not resolved. Sequences were obtained from CD8+ T cells sorted from blood. CDR3 region: CASSLSTRPGEQYF. The DNA for the CDR3 is TGTGCCAGCAGCTTATCTACGCGCCCGGGCGAGCAGTACTTC. Together with reference TRBV7-9 and TRBJ2-7, the CDR3 gives the full variable domain: DTGVSQNPRHKITKRGQNVTFRCDPISEHNRLYWYRQTLGQGPEFLTYFQNEAQLEKSRLLSDRFSAERPKGSFSTLEIQRTEQGDSAMYLCASSLSTRPGEQYFGPGTRLTVT.